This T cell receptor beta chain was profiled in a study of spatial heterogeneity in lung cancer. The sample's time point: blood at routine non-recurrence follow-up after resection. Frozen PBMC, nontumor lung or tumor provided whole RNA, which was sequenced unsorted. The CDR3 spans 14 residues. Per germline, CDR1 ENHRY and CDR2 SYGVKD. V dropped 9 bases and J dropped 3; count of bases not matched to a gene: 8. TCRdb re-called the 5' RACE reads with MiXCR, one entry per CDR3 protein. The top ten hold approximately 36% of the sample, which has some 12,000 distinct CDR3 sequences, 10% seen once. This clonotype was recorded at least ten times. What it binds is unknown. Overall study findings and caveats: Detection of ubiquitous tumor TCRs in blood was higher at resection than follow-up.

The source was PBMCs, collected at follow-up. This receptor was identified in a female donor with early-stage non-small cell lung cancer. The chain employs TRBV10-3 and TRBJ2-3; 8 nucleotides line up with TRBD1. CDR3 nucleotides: TGTGCCATACGCCGACAGGGGTTGACAGATACGCAGTATTTT. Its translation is CAIRRQGLTDTQYF.